The 2 T cell receptor beta chains presented below share a single source sample, sequenced in a study of patients and donors after allogeneic stem cell transplantation. TCRdb fed the RT-PCR reads into MiXCR, producing one record per CDR3 protein. The sample has approximately 200,000 distinct CDR3 sequences, roughly two fifths seen once. The sequenced sample consisted of blood, either unsorted or a sorted T cell fraction (not recorded which). All receptors derive from a human donor who was either an allogeneic HSCT recipient or a stem cell or donor lymphocyte infusion donor (not recorded which). It is not recorded whose cells these are; they may come from a transplant donor.

This clonotype was found a few times. The rearrangement links TRBV6-2 or TRBV6-3 to TRBJ2-1, with D tentatively TRBD2 (5 bases). Germline assignment: CDR1 MNHEY and CDR2 SVGEGT. CDR3 length equals 17 residues. Trimming shortened V by 2 bases and J by 8 bases, and 22 bases separated the two germline ends. The CDR3: CASSYRLETTRTDEQFF. In DNA, the CDR3 is TGTGCCAGCAGTTACCGCCTTGAGACTACCCGAACCGATGAGCAGTTCTTC.

Only one count was recorded for this clonotype. The chain links TRBV20-1 to TRBJ1-3, with D unclear. The CDR3 totals 15 residues. Deletions cut 1 base from V and 3 bases from J, with 13 bases between. Germline V lookup: CDR1 DFQATT, CDR2 SNEGSKA (reference sequence). For the CDR3, the DNA is TGCAGTGCTAGAGGAGGGCCCACCCGTGGAAACACCATATATTTT. Translating it yields CSARGGPTRGNTIYF.